This is a list of T cell receptor beta chains from one sample in a study of neurological immune-mediated disorders. TCRdb ran MiXCR on the 5' RACE reads and lists one entry per CDR3 protein. The sample comprises some 60,000 distinct CDR3 sequences, roughly 9.7% of which are singletons, and under 15% rests with the top ten. The source material was PBMCs. These receptors originate from a man in his thirties or forties in good health. Each CDR3 is given with its conserved first and last residue. The D gene is left open where the match is weak. Size is omitted from some rows. Given values are once, few, many or a class for expanded clones.

clone_size: -; v_call: TRBV5-5; d_call: TRBD2; j_call: TRBJ2-7; cdr3_nt: TGTGCCAGCAGTCGCAACCCCGGGACTAGCGGGAAGACCTACGAGCAGTACTTC; cdr3_aa: CASSRNPGTSGKTYEQYF
clone_size: once; v_call: TRBV10-3; d_call: -; j_call: TRBJ2-1; cdr3_nt: TGTGCCATCAGTCAGAAGGATTTCTCCTACAATGAGCAGTTCTTC; cdr3_aa: CAISQKDFSYNEQFF
clone_size: once; v_call: TRBV29-1; d_call: TRBD1; j_call: TRBJ2-2; cdr3_nt: TGTAGCGTTTCCGGGACAGCGAACACCTGGGAGCTGTTTTTT; cdr3_aa: CSVSGTANTWELFF
clone_size: many; v_call: TRBV20-1; d_call: -; j_call: TRBJ2-1; cdr3_nt: TGCAGTGCCCATGGGGGGCGAACGAATGAGCAGTTCTTC; cdr3_aa: CSAHGGRTNEQFF
clone_size: -; v_call: TRBV12-5; d_call: -; j_call: TRBJ1-5; cdr3_nt: TGTGCTAGTGGTTTGGATCAGGGACCCCAGCATTTT; cdr3_aa: CASGLDQGPQHF
clone_size: many; v_call: TRBV6-2/TRBV6-3; d_call: -; j_call: TRBJ1-5; cdr3_nt: TGTGCCAGCAGCCAACTCCAGGGGCGCAATCAGCCCCAGCATTTT; cdr3_aa: CASSQLQGRNQPQHF
clone_size: many; v_call: TRBV14; d_call: TRBD1; j_call: TRBJ2-7; cdr3_nt: TGTGCCAGCAGCCTCGGACAGGGCTTTATCCACGAGCAGTACTTC; cdr3_aa: CASSLGQGFIHEQYF
clone_size: many; v_call: TRBV6-2/TRBV6-3; d_call: -; j_call: TRBJ1-2; cdr3_nt: TGTGCCAGCAGTTACTTTAGTGGAGCTAACTATGGCTACACCTTC; cdr3_aa: CASSYFSGANYGYTF
clone_size: many; v_call: TRBV20-1; d_call: TRBD1; j_call: TRBJ2-7; cdr3_nt: TGCAGTGCCATAACCGGGACAGGAACCTACGAGCAGTACTTC; cdr3_aa: CSAITGTGTYEQYF
clone_size: many; v_call: TRBV7-7; d_call: -; j_call: TRBJ2-1; cdr3_nt: TGTGCCAGCAGCTTAGGACTAGGGGGGAACAATGAGCAGTTCTTC; cdr3_aa: CASSLGLGGNNEQFF
clone_size: -; v_call: TRBV7-3; d_call: TRBD1; j_call: TRBJ2-7; cdr3_nt: TGTGCCAGCAGCTTAACTCCAACGACAGGGCGGTACGAGCAGTACTTC; cdr3_aa: CASSLTPTTGRYEQYF
clone_size: -; v_call: TRBV6-5; d_call: TRBD1; j_call: TRBJ2-3; cdr3_nt: TGTGCAAGCAGTTATGGTAGGGGACAGAACACAGATACGAAGTATTTT; cdr3_aa: CASSYGRGQNTDTKYF
clone_size: many; v_call: TRBV5-1; d_call: TRBD1; j_call: TRBJ2-7; cdr3_nt: TGCGCCAGCAGCTTGGGGCCGAGACAGGGTAGGGCCGAGCAGTACTTC; cdr3_aa: CASSLGPRQGRAEQYF
clone_size: many; v_call: TRBV29-1; d_call: -; j_call: TRBJ1-2; cdr3_nt: TGCAGCGTCGACGGAAATGGCTACACCTTC; cdr3_aa: CSVDGNGYTF
clone_size: few; v_call: TRBV20-1; d_call: TRBD1; j_call: TRBJ2-3; cdr3_nt: TGCAGTGCTAGAGATCCTAGACAGGGGGCCGGCACAGATACGCAGTATTTT; cdr3_aa: CSARDPRQGAGTDTQYF
clone_size: -; v_call: TRBV4-1; d_call: -; j_call: TRBJ1-6; cdr3_nt: TGCGCCAGCAGCCAAGATCTTTTCCCATCGATCGGGAATTCACCCCTCCACTTT; cdr3_aa: CASSQDLFPSIGNSPLHF
clone_size: many; v_call: TRBV5-1; d_call: -; j_call: TRBJ2-5; cdr3_nt: TGCGCCAGCAGCTTGGCCGGAGAGACCCAAGAGACCCAGTACTTC; cdr3_aa: CASSLAGETQETQYF
clone_size: many; v_call: TRBV28; d_call: -; j_call: TRBJ2-3; cdr3_nt: TGTGCCAGCAGTTTATCGCCGGGGACAGATACGCAGTATTTT; cdr3_aa: CASSLSPGTDTQYF
clone_size: -; v_call: TRBV6-1; d_call: -; j_call: TRBJ1-3; cdr3_nt: TGTGCCAGCAGTGAAGGTAGCGGAGGAAACACCATATATTTT; cdr3_aa: CASSEGSGGNTIYF
clone_size: many; v_call: TRBV6-5; d_call: TRBD1; j_call: TRBJ2-7; cdr3_nt: TGTGCCAGCAGTTACTCGAGGACAGGGCAGAACGAGCAGTACTTC; cdr3_aa: CASSYSRTGQNEQYF
clone_size: many; v_call: TRBV20-1; d_call: -; j_call: TRBJ1-3; cdr3_nt: TGCAGTGCTAGCCTAGGGACCTCTGGAAACACCATATATTTT; cdr3_aa: CSASLGTSGNTIYF
clone_size: many; v_call: TRBV5-1; d_call: -; j_call: TRBJ2-1; cdr3_nt: TGCGCCAGCAGCCCGGCCAATGAGCAGTTCTTC; cdr3_aa: CASSPANEQFF
clone_size: -; v_call: TRBV3-1; d_call: -; j_call: TRBJ2-5; cdr3_nt: TGTGCCAGCAGCCAAGTGGAGACCCAGTACTTC; cdr3_aa: CASSQVETQYF
clone_size: many; v_call: TRBV19; d_call: TRBD1; j_call: TRBJ2-3; cdr3_nt: TGTGCCAGTAGTATTGGAGGACAGGGCACAGATACGCAGTATTTT; cdr3_aa: CASSIGGQGTDTQYF
clone_size: many; v_call: TRBV29-1; d_call: -; j_call: TRBJ2-2; cdr3_nt: TGCAGCGTTGAAGATGCAGGGCCCGGGGAGCTGTTTTTT; cdr3_aa: CSVEDAGPGELFF
clone_size: many; v_call: TRBV5-1; d_call: TRBD2; j_call: TRBJ2-1; cdr3_nt: TGCGCCAGCAGCCCTAGCGGGAGGGCCGAGAATGAGCAGTTCTTC; cdr3_aa: CASSPSGRAENEQFF
clone_size: many; v_call: TRBV20-1; d_call: -; j_call: TRBJ2-7; cdr3_nt: TGCAGTGCTTACGAGCACTACGAGCAGTACTTC; cdr3_aa: CSAYEHYEQYF
clone_size: -; v_call: TRBV5-1; d_call: -; j_call: TRBJ1-2; cdr3_nt: TGCGCCAGCAGCTTGCTGGCCGCCGGGAACTATGGCTACACCTTC; cdr3_aa: CASSLLAAGNYGYTF
clone_size: many; v_call: TRBV15; d_call: -; j_call: TRBJ1-1; cdr3_nt: TGTGCCACCAGCAGAGATAGCGTATCGGGGGACCGGGACACTGAAGCTTTCTTT; cdr3_aa: CATSRDSVSGDRDTEAFF
clone_size: many; v_call: TRBV7-3; d_call: -; j_call: TRBJ1-2; cdr3_nt: TGTGCCAGCAGCTTAGCCACGGGCTATGGCTACACCTTC; cdr3_aa: CASSLATGYGYTF
clone_size: -; v_call: TRBV18; d_call: TRBD1; j_call: TRBJ2-7; cdr3_nt: TGTGCCAGCTCACGACCAGGGACAGGGGTCAACGAGCAGTACTTC; cdr3_aa: CASSRPGTGVNEQYF
clone_size: many; v_call: TRBV28; d_call: TRBD1; j_call: TRBJ2-1; cdr3_nt: TGTGCCAGCACCTCTGCCGGGACAGGGCACAATGAGCAGTTCTTC; cdr3_aa: CASTSAGTGHNEQFF
clone_size: many; v_call: TRBV29-1; d_call: -; j_call: TRBJ2-7; cdr3_nt: TGCAGCGTTAAGCAGGGGGGGTACGAGCAGTACTTC; cdr3_aa: CSVKQGGYEQYF
clone_size: many; v_call: TRBV6-2/TRBV6-3; d_call: -; j_call: TRBJ2-2; cdr3_nt: TGTGCCAGCAGTTACTCTCGCCGGACGAACACCGGGGAGCTGTTTTTT; cdr3_aa: CASSYSRRTNTGELFF
clone_size: medium-sized; v_call: TRBV29-1; d_call: TRBD2; j_call: TRBJ2-3; cdr3_nt: TGCAGCGTAGGACTAGCGGGAGGTACCCGGGATACGCAGTATTTT; cdr3_aa: CSVGLAGGTRDTQYF
clone_size: many; v_call: TRBV5-1; d_call: -; j_call: TRBJ2-1; cdr3_nt: TGCGCCAGCAGCTTGGTGGGCGGACCCTCCAATGAGCAGTTCTTC; cdr3_aa: CASSLVGGPSNEQFF
clone_size: many; v_call: TRBV5-1; d_call: -; j_call: TRBJ1-2; cdr3_nt: TGCGCCAGCAGCGGGGGGACGGCCTCTAACTATGGCTACACCTTC; cdr3_aa: CASSGGTASNYGYTF
clone_size: many; v_call: TRBV5-1; d_call: TRBD2; j_call: TRBJ2-1; cdr3_nt: TGCGCCAGCAGCCGGGAGGGTTTATTCTATGAGCAGTTCTTC; cdr3_aa: CASSREGLFYEQFF
clone_size: many; v_call: TRBV3-1; d_call: -; j_call: TRBJ2-1; cdr3_nt: TGTGCCAGCAGCCAGGTCTTGGGGCCCCAAAAGCAGTTCTTC; cdr3_aa: CASSQVLGPQKQFF
clone_size: many; v_call: TRBV10-3; d_call: -; j_call: TRBJ2-7; cdr3_nt: TGTGCCATCAGTGAGTTTGGGGTGGGCTACGAGCAGTACTTC; cdr3_aa: CAISEFGVGYEQYF
clone_size: -; v_call: TRBV6-6; d_call: -; j_call: TRBJ1-2; cdr3_nt: TGTGCCAGCAGTTACTTACAGGAGGTTAATGGCTACACCTTC; cdr3_aa: CASSYLQEVNGYTF
clone_size: -; v_call: TRBV24-1; d_call: -; j_call: TRBJ2-6; cdr3_nt: TGTGCCACCCCCCCTCGGGGAAACTCTCGGGCCAACGTCCTGACTTTC; cdr3_aa: CATPPRGNSRANVLTF
clone_size: many; v_call: TRBV20-1; d_call: -; j_call: TRBJ1-2; cdr3_nt: TGCAGTGCTAGTAGTCAACAGGGCGACTATGGCTACACCTTC; cdr3_aa: CSASSQQGDYGYTF
clone_size: many; v_call: TRBV5-1; d_call: -; j_call: TRBJ1-1; cdr3_nt: TGCGCCAGCAGCTTGTCCGGAATGAACACTGAAGCTTTCTTT; cdr3_aa: CASSLSGMNTEAFF
clone_size: -; v_call: TRBV10-2; d_call: -; j_call: TRBJ2-7; cdr3_nt: TGCGCCAGCAGTGAAGCGATGGGTTACGAGCAGTACTTC; cdr3_aa: CASSEAMGYEQYF
clone_size: few; v_call: TRBV20-1; d_call: -; j_call: TRBJ1-6; cdr3_nt: TGCAGTGCTATGGAGGGGGTAGATTCACCCCTCCACTTT; cdr3_aa: CSAMEGVDSPLHF
clone_size: many; v_call: TRBV5-5; d_call: TRBD1; j_call: TRBJ1-5; cdr3_nt: TGTGCCAGCAGCTTGGGGGACAGGGGTGTCTATCAGCCCCAGCATTTT; cdr3_aa: CASSLGDRGVYQPQHF
clone_size: many; v_call: TRBV3-1; d_call: -; j_call: TRBJ2-2; cdr3_nt: TGTGCCAGCAGTCCGACCGGGTTGAACACCGGGGAGCTGTTTTTT; cdr3_aa: CASSPTGLNTGELFF
clone_size: many; v_call: TRBV20-1; d_call: -; j_call: TRBJ1-5; cdr3_nt: TGCAGTGCTAGACGGTCAGGCGGAAGTCAGCCCCAGCATTTT; cdr3_aa: CSARRSGGSQPQHF
clone_size: many; v_call: TRBV12-5; d_call: -; j_call: TRBJ1-5; cdr3_nt: TGTGCTAGCCCGGAGGTCCAGCCCCAGCATTTT; cdr3_aa: CASPEVQPQHF
clone_size: few; v_call: TRBV20-1; d_call: TRBD2; j_call: TRBJ2-1; cdr3_nt: TGCAGTGCTAGAGGGGGGGGATTTGCCACCTACAATGAGCAGTTCTTC; cdr3_aa: CSARGGGFATYNEQFF
clone_size: many; v_call: TRBV5-1; d_call: -; j_call: TRBJ1-2; cdr3_nt: TGCGCCAGCAGCTTGGACGGATCTAACTATGGCTACACCTTC; cdr3_aa: CASSLDGSNYGYTF